The rows below give T cell receptor beta chains drawn from one sample of a study of shared T cell receptors in the human thymus. Clones were sequenced by immunoSEQ multiplex PCR, and TCRdb holds only the in-frame ones, with some missing. The sample lists about 660,000 clones; around 87% were seen once. These data also formed part of another study, on human thymus T cells.

Sequencing was done on a sample of thymocytes. The receptor set was obtained from a boy younger than two with a congenital heart defect. The CDR3 runs from the conserved cysteine through the conserved F or W. Fields, in order: clone size, CDR3 length, J gene, V gene, D gene, CDR3 DNA, CDR3 protein. The D gene is left open where the match is weak. Clone sizes are given selectively: once, few, many, or a class where the clone is expanded.

. 14 TRBJ2-5 TRBV2 TRBD1 TGTGCCAGCAGCCCCGGACAGGGCGTGGAGACCCAGTACTTC CASSPGQGVETQYF
. 14 TRBJ2-3 TRBV2 . TGTGCCAGCAGTTTCGTGGCACCCACAGATACGCAGTATTTT CASSFVAPTDTQYF
once 12 TRBJ2-5 TRBV29-1 . TGCAGCGTCGAGACTACGCGGGAGACCCAGTACTTC CSVETTRETQYF
. 16 TRBJ2-7 TRBV6-5 TRBD1 TGTGCCAGCAGTTACAACCCACAGGGGGCCGGCTACGAGCAGTACTTC CASSYNPQGAGYEQYF
once 16 TRBJ2-7 TRBV4-3 TRBD2 TGCGCCAGCAGCCGAGGACTAGCGGGAGGGCAGGACGAGCAGTACTTC CASSRGLAGGQDEQYF
. 15 TRBJ2-7 TRBV5-4 . TGTGCCAGCAGCTTGGGTCCCCCGGTGCGCTACGAGCAGTACTTC CASSLGPPVRYEQYF
. 18 TRBJ2-7 TRBV14 TRBD2 TGTGCCAGCAGCCAAGATCCCCCGCCGGGCGGGAGGTCCTACGAGCAGTACTTC CASSQDPPPGGRSYEQYF
. 17 TRBJ1-3 TRBV11-2 . TGTGCCAGCAGCTTAGTTGCGGGGCGGGGGGCTGGAAACACCATATATTTT CASSLVAGRGAGNTIYF
. 18 TRBJ1-5 TRBV7-8 TRBD1 TGTGCCAGCAGCTTACGACAGGGGAAAGGATATAGCAATCAGCCCCAGCATTTT CASSLRQGKGYSNQPQHF
. 14 TRBJ2-1 TRBV29-1 . TGCAGCGTTCCCTTACAGAGAATAGACGATGAGCAGTTCTTC CSVPLQRIDDEQFF
. 18 TRBJ2-1 TRBV9 TRBD2 TGTGCCAGCAGCGTAGACCCTAGCGGGAGTCGGGGCCGGGATGAGCAGTTCTTC CASSVDPSGSRGRDEQFF
few 12 TRBJ1-5 TRBV19 . TGTGCCAGTATGGATTTCGGGGAGCCCCAGCATTTT CASMDFGEPQHF
. 10 TRBJ2-7 TRBV5-7 . TGTGCCAGCAGCCCCGACGAGCAGTACTTC CASSPDEQYF
. 15 TRBJ1-1 TRBV5-6 TRBD1 TGTGCCAGCAGCTTGATGGCAGGGGGGAACACTGAAGCTTTCTTT CASSLMAGGNTEAFF
. 14 TRBJ1-2 TRBV9 . TGTGCCAGCAGCGTTGGAGGGGCGGGCTATGGCTACACCTTC CASSVGGAGYGYTF
. 14 TRBJ1-1 TRBV9 . TGTGCCAGCAGCGTAGATGCGGAATACACTGAAGCTTTCTTT CASSVDAEYTEAFF
. 17 TRBJ2-5 TRBV5-1 . TGCGCCAGCAGCCCCCCCGACGCGGGACGTTACCAAGAGACCCAGTACTTC CASSPPDAGRYQETQYF
. 15 TRBJ2-3 TRBV6-4 TRBD2 TGTGCCAGCAGTGCCCGTGGGGGGGGTACAGATACGCAGTATTTT CASSARGGGTDTQYF
. 20 TRBJ2-6 TRBV4-1 TRBD1 TGCGCCAGCAGCCAAGATCGTGACAGGGAGAAAGGGCCTGGGGCCAACGTCCTGACTTTC CASSQDRDREKGPGANVLTF
. 15 TRBJ2-5 TRBV5-1 TRBD2 TGCGCCAGCGGGAGGACTAGCGGGGACCAAGAGACCCAGTACTTC CASGRTSGDQETQYF
. 16 TRBJ1-3 TRBV27 . TGTGCCAGCAGTTTTGTCTACCCACTCTCTGGAAACACCATATATTTT CASSFVYPLSGNTIYF
once 14 TRBJ1-4 TRBV14 . TGTGCCAGCAGCCAGGGGCGGCCAAATGAAAAACTGTTTTTT CASSQGRPNEKLFF
. 14 TRBJ1-6 TRBV14 . TGTGCCAGCAGCCAACGTGGGACACCGTCACCCCTCCACTTT CASSQRGTPSPLHF
. 13 TRBJ1-3 TRBV5-1 TRBD1 TGCGCCAGCAGCGCGGGACAGTTGAACACCATATATTTT CASSAGQLNTIYF
. 9 TRBJ1-1 TRBV7-2 . TGTGCCAGCAGTAGTTTAGCTTTCTTT CASSSLAFF
few 11 TRBJ2-5 TRBV18 . TGTGCCAGCAGGGGGCAAGAGACCCAGTACTTC CASRGQETQYF
. 15 TRBJ2-7 TRBV10-3 . TGTGCCATCAGTGTACAGGGAACCCCTCACTACGAGCAGTACTTC CAISVQGTPHYEQYF
. 13 TRBJ2-1 TRBV7-2 . TGTGCCAGCATGGGGGGGGGCGCCAATGAGCAGTTCTTC CASMGGGANEQFF
. 17 TRBJ2-3 TRBV11-2 TRBD2 TGTGCCAGCAGCTCCAACCGACTAGCGGGAGAGTCAGATACGCAGTATTTT CASSSNRLAGESDTQYF
. 16 TRBJ2-1 TRBV19 . TGTGCCAGTAGTAACCCTGTAGGGGGGGACAACAATGAGCAGTTCTTC CASSNPVGGDNNEQFF
once 14 TRBJ2-7 TRBV19 TRBD2 TGTGCCAGTTCCACTAGCGGGCCGACCTACGAGCAGTACTTC CASSTSGPTYEQYF
. 16 TRBJ1-3 TRBV9 TRBD1 TGTGCCAGCAGCGCCCACAGGGGGGGACCTTTTAACACCATATATTTT CASSAHRGGPFNTIYF
few 16 TRBJ1-3 TRBV10-3 . TGTGCCATCAGAACCGGACTGCCAATCTCTGGAAACACCATATATTTT CAIRTGLPISGNTIYF
. 17 TRBJ1-1 TRBV28 . TGTGCCAGCAGTTCACCCTGTCGGGGGGGCGTGAACACTGAAGCTTTCTTT CASSSPCRGGVNTEAFF
. 16 TRBJ2-7 TRBV27 . TGTGCCAGCAGTGGACAGTTCGGGACCGGAGCCTACGAGCAGTACTTC CASSGQFGTGAYEQYF
. 15 TRBJ2-7 TRBV4-3 . TGCGCCAGCAGCCAAGGTTGGGAGCGATCCTACGAGCAGTACTTC CASSQGWERSYEQYF
. 14 TRBJ1-1 TRBV5-6 . TGTGCCAGCAGCTTTCATTCGGGAGGGACTGAAGCTTTCTTT CASSFHSGGTEAFF
. 14 TRBJ1-2 TRBV5-6 TRBD1 TGTGCCAGCAGCTTGGTGGAGGGGGCAAATGGCTACACCTTC CASSLVEGANGYTF
. 16 TRBJ2-1 TRBV28 . TGTGCCAGCACCCGACCCCCTAGCCCCGAGGGCAATGAGCAGTTCTTC CASTRPPSPEGNEQFF
. 14 TRBJ1-6 TRBV7-2 . TGTGCCAGCAGCTCTAGAGGCCAAGATTCACCCCTCCACTTT CASSSRGQDSPLHF
. 17 TRBJ1-2 TRBV28 TRBD1 TGTGCCAGCAATATTGCCCCTAAACAGGGGAAGGAGCATGGCTACACCTTC CASNIAPKQGKEHGYTF
. 14 TRBJ1-2 TRBV27 TRBD1 TGTGCCAGCAGTTTAGACAGGGCTAGCTATGGCTACACCTTC CASSLDRASYGYTF
. 14 TRBJ2-1 TRBV7-9 TRBD1 TGTGCCAGCAGCCCCCGGACAGGGCGCGATGAGCAGTTCTTC CASSPRTGRDEQFF
once 15 TRBJ2-2 TRBV28 . TGTGCCAGCAGTCTGCCCCCCGGGGGCACCGGGGAGCTGTTTTTT CASSLPPGGTGELFF
. 16 TRBJ2-5 TRBV15 TRBD2 TGTGCCACCAGCAGAGGTGGGGCTAGCGGTCAAGAGACCCAGTACTTC CATSRGGASGQETQYF
. 16 TRBJ1-2 TRBV5-6 . TGTGCCAGCAGCTTGGCCGAGCAGGCCACTAACTATGGCTACACCTTC CASSLAEQATNYGYTF
. 15 TRBJ1-1 TRBV6-5 . TGTGCCAGCAGGGACCACAGTACAGGTGTCACTGAAGCTTTCTTT CASRDHSTGVTEAFF
few 14 TRBJ1-3 TRBV11-2 . TGTGCCAGCAGCTTAGATACCAGGATAGACACCATATATTTT CASSLDTRIDTIYF
. 16 TRBJ2-7 TRBV5-6 TRBD2 TGTGCCAGCAGCTTGGAGAAGCGGGAGGGCCCCTACGAGCAGTACTTC CASSLEKREGPYEQYF
. 14 TRBJ2-7 TRBV27 TRBD2 TGTGCCAGCAGTTTCGGGCGGGGGGGCTACGAGCAGTACTTC CASSFGRGGYEQYF